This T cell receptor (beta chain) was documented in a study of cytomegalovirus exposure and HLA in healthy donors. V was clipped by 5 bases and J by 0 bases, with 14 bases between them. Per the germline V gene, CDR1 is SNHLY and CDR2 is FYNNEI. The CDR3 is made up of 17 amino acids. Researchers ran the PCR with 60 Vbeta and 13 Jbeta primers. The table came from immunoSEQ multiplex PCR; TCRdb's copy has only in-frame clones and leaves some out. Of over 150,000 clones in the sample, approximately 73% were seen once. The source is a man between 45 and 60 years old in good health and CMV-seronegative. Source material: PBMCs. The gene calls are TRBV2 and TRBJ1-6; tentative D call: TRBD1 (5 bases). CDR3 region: CASSWDFESSYNSPLHF. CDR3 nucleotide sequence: TGTGCCAGCAGTTGGGACTTCGAGAGCTCCTATAATTCACCCCTCCACTTT. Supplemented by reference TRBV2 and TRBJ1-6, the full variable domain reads EPEVTQTPSHQVTQMGQEVILRCVPISNHLYFYWYRQILGQKVEFLVSFYNNEISEKSEIFDDQFSVERPDGSNFTLKIRSTKLEDSAMYFCASSWDFESSYNSPLHFGNGTRLTVT.